Listed below are T cell receptor beta chains from one sample, sequenced in a study of shared clonotypes between healthy human individuals. Clones were sequenced by immunoSEQ multiplex PCR, and TCRdb holds only the in-frame ones, with some missing. Of nearly 2 million clones listed, about 95% were seen once; the top ten hold 1% to 1.5%. The sequencing sample was made of naive CD8+ T cells sorted from blood. Receptors originate from a man younger than 30 in good health. The CDR3 runs from the conserved cysteine through the conserved F or W. Each record gives: V gene, J gene, D gene, CDR3 length, clone size, CDR3 protein, CDR3 DNA. A D gene is named only where the DNA matches it firmly. Where a row states a size, it is once, few, many or the class of an expanded clone; other rows omit it.

V gene: TRBV5-3; J gene: TRBJ2-7; D gene: -; CDR3 length: 15; clone size: -; CDR3 protein: CARSFYRAGCPEQYF; CDR3 DNA: TGTGCCAGAAGCTTCTACAGGGCGGGATGCCCCGAGCAGTACTTC
V gene: TRBV18; J gene: TRBJ2-1; D gene: TRBD1; CDR3 length: 16; clone size: -; CDR3 protein: CASSPPDRVSYNEQFF; CDR3 DNA: TGTGCCAGCTCACCACCAGACAGGGTTTCCTACAATGAGCAGTTCTTC
V gene: TRBV4-2; J gene: TRBJ1-1; D gene: -; CDR3 length: 14; clone size: -; CDR3 protein: CASSQEGGNTEAFF; CDR3 DNA: TGTGCCAGCAGCCAAGAGGGGGGGAACACTGAAGCTTTCTTT
V gene: TRBV5-6; J gene: TRBJ2-7; D gene: TRBD2; CDR3 length: 12; clone size: -; CDR3 protein: CASYGTTYEQYF; CDR3 DNA: TGTGCCAGCTACGGGACTACCTACGAGCAGTACTTC
V gene: TRBV5-6; J gene: TRBJ2-1; D gene: -; CDR3 length: 14; clone size: -; CDR3 protein: CASRDQSYYNEQFF; CDR3 DNA: TGTGCCAGCAGGGACCAGTCTTATTACAATGAGCAGTTCTTC
V gene: TRBV13; J gene: TRBJ2-1; D gene: -; CDR3 length: 13; clone size: -; CDR3 protein: CASSLLGENEQFF; CDR3 DNA: TGTGCCAGCAGCTTATTAGGTGAAAATGAGCAGTTCTTC
V gene: TRBV5-1; J gene: TRBJ2-2; D gene: -; CDR3 length: 16; clone size: -; CDR3 protein: CASSLIPGVGVGELFF; CDR3 DNA: TGCGCCAGCAGCTTGATCCCAGGGGTGGGCGTCGGGGAGCTGTTTTTT
V gene: TRBV10-2; J gene: TRBJ2-3; D gene: -; CDR3 length: 15; clone size: -; CDR3 protein: CASSVVGGAGDTQYF; CDR3 DNA: TGCGCCAGCAGTGTAGTTGGGGGGGCCGGAGATACGCAGTATTTT
V gene: TRBV10-3; J gene: TRBJ1-5; D gene: -; CDR3 length: 13; clone size: -; CDR3 protein: CAISEKGNQPQHF; CDR3 DNA: TGTGCCATCAGTGAGAAGGGGAATCAGCCCCAGCATTTT
V gene: TRBV7-9; J gene: TRBJ1-3; D gene: -; CDR3 length: 16; clone size: -; CDR3 protein: CASSLDGQGLENTIYF; CDR3 DNA: TGTGCCAGCAGCTTAGACGGCCAGGGGTTGGAAAACACCATATATTTT
V gene: TRBV4-1; J gene: TRBJ2-2; D gene: -; CDR3 length: 15; clone size: -; CDR3 protein: CASSQERLAAGELFF; CDR3 DNA: TGCGCCAGCAGCCAAGAACGACTGGCCGCCGGGGAGCTGTTTTTT
V gene: TRBV4-2; J gene: TRBJ2-2; D gene: -; CDR3 length: 14; clone size: -; CDR3 protein: CASSQGFTTGELFF; CDR3 DNA: TGTGCCAGCAGCCAAGGATTCACCACCGGGGAGCTGTTTTTT
V gene: TRBV11-2; J gene: TRBJ2-3; D gene: -; CDR3 length: 15; clone size: -; CDR3 protein: CASSSSGYSTDTQYF; CDR3 DNA: TGTGCCAGCAGCTCATCAGGTTACAGCACAGATACGCAGTATTTT
V gene: TRBV5-4; J gene: TRBJ1-2; D gene: TRBD1; CDR3 length: 15; clone size: -; CDR3 protein: CASSPGVGGAYGYTF; CDR3 DNA: TGTGCCAGCAGCCCGGGGGTAGGGGGCGCCTATGGCTACACCTTC
V gene: TRBV7-3; J gene: TRBJ1-6; D gene: TRBD1; CDR3 length: 17; clone size: -; CDR3 protein: CASSLGLWDRENSPLHF; CDR3 DNA: TGTGCCAGCAGCTTAGGGCTTTGGGACAGGGAAAATTCACCCCTCCACTTT
V gene: TRBV11-2; J gene: TRBJ1-1; D gene: -; CDR3 length: 15; clone size: -; CDR3 protein: CASSLLQGGQTEAFF; CDR3 DNA: TGTGCCAGCAGCTTATTACAGGGAGGTCAAACTGAAGCTTTCTTT
V gene: TRBV7-9; J gene: TRBJ1-2; D gene: -; CDR3 length: 16; clone size: -; CDR3 protein: CASSLGPRAGFYGYTF; CDR3 DNA: TGTGCCAGCAGCTTAGGCCCCCGGGCAGGGTTCTATGGCTACACCTTC
V gene: TRBV4-1; J gene: TRBJ2-3; D gene: -; CDR3 length: 17; clone size: -; CDR3 protein: CASSQESARGWGDTQYF; CDR3 DNA: TGCGCCAGCAGCCAAGAATCAGCCAGGGGATGGGGAGATACGCAGTATTTT
V gene: TRBV4-3; J gene: TRBJ2-7; D gene: TRBD1; CDR3 length: 15; clone size: once; CDR3 protein: CASSRGTEIYYEQYF; CDR3 DNA: TGCGCCAGCAGCCGTGGGACAGAGATCTACTACGAGCAGTACTTC
V gene: TRBV27; J gene: TRBJ2-1; D gene: TRBD2; CDR3 length: 20; clone size: -; CDR3 protein: CASSLLLAHPQTGLYNEQFF; CDR3 DNA: TGTGCCAGCAGTTTATTACTAGCGCATCCCCAGACGGGACTCTACAATGAGCAGTTCTTC
V gene: TRBV4-1; J gene: TRBJ2-7; D gene: -; CDR3 length: 14; clone size: -; CDR3 protein: CASSLRLGSYEQYF; CDR3 DNA: TGCGCCAGCAGCCTCCGTCTGGGGAGTTACGAGCAGTACTTC
V gene: TRBV7-2; J gene: TRBJ2-7; D gene: -; CDR3 length: 12; clone size: -; CDR3 protein: CASSLATDEQYF; CDR3 DNA: TGTGCCAGCAGCTTAGCGACCGACGAGCAGTACTTC
V gene: TRBV9; J gene: TRBJ1-1; D gene: TRBD1; CDR3 length: 13; clone size: -; CDR3 protein: CASSFGQGSEAFF; CDR3 DNA: TGTGCCAGCAGCTTTGGACAGGGCTCTGAAGCTTTCTTT
V gene: TRBV29-1; J gene: TRBJ1-1; D gene: -; CDR3 length: 19; clone size: -; CDR3 protein: CSVEDQVVREWGVNTEAFF; CDR3 DNA: TGCAGCGTTGAAGATCAGGTTGTACGGGAATGGGGGGTGAACACTGAAGCTTTCTTT
V gene: TRBV28; J gene: TRBJ1-6; D gene: -; CDR3 length: 14; clone size: -; CDR3 protein: CASSLEGMFSPLHF; CDR3 DNA: TGTGCCAGCAGTTTAGAAGGAATGTTTTCACCCCTCCACTTT
V gene: TRBV5-1; J gene: TRBJ2-2; D gene: -; CDR3 length: 12; clone size: -; CDR3 protein: CASSFIAGELFF; CDR3 DNA: TGCGCCAGCAGCTTTATCGCAGGGGAGCTGTTTTTT
V gene: TRBV7-3; J gene: TRBJ2-3; D gene: TRBD1; CDR3 length: 15; clone size: -; CDR3 protein: CASSLGTGSMDTQYF; CDR3 DNA: TGTGCCAGCAGCTTAGGGACAGGGAGCATGGATACGCAGTATTTT
V gene: TRBV6-5; J gene: TRBJ1-2; D gene: TRBD1; CDR3 length: 15; clone size: -; CDR3 protein: CASSYRTQGVYGYTF; CDR3 DNA: TGTGCCAGCAGTTACAGAACCCAGGGGGTATATGGCTACACCTTC
V gene: TRBV4-1; J gene: TRBJ1-1; D gene: -; CDR3 length: 14; clone size: -; CDR3 protein: CASSQEIVNTEAFF; CDR3 DNA: TGCGCCAGCAGCCAAGAAATCGTGAACACTGAAGCTTTCTTT
V gene: TRBV13; J gene: TRBJ2-1; D gene: TRBD2; CDR3 length: 15; clone size: -; CDR3 protein: CASSRSGRPEDEQFF; CDR3 DNA: TGTGCCAGCAGCCGTAGCGGGAGGCCCGAAGATGAGCAGTTCTTC
V gene: TRBV9; J gene: TRBJ1-2; D gene: -; CDR3 length: 15; clone size: -; CDR3 protein: CASSPGTRVNYGYTF; CDR3 DNA: TGTGCCAGCAGCCCGGGAACCCGAGTGAACTATGGCTACACCTTC
V gene: TRBV7-8; J gene: TRBJ1-5; D gene: TRBD1; CDR3 length: 16; clone size: once; CDR3 protein: CASSLEQGAFNQPQHF; CDR3 DNA: TGTGCCAGCAGCTTAGAACAGGGGGCCTTCAATCAGCCCCAGCATTTT
V gene: TRBV13; J gene: TRBJ1-1; D gene: -; CDR3 length: 12; clone size: -; CDR3 protein: CASSSENTEAFF; CDR3 DNA: TGTGCCAGCAGCTCTGAGAACACTGAAGCTTTCTTT
V gene: TRBV7-9; J gene: TRBJ2-7; D gene: TRBD1; CDR3 length: 14; clone size: -; CDR3 protein: CASSHDRENYEQYF; CDR3 DNA: TGTGCCAGCAGCCATGACAGGGAGAACTACGAGCAGTACTTC
V gene: TRBV5-6; J gene: TRBJ1-2; D gene: -; CDR3 length: 14; clone size: -; CDR3 protein: CASSLVGPSEGYTF; CDR3 DNA: TGTGCCAGCAGCTTGGTTGGGCCCTCGGAGGGCTACACCTTC
V gene: TRBV29-1; J gene: TRBJ2-5; D gene: TRBD2; CDR3 length: 14; clone size: -; CDR3 protein: CSVEPSGIGETQYF; CDR3 DNA: TGCAGCGTTGAACCTAGCGGCATCGGAGAGACCCAGTACTTC
V gene: TRBV28; J gene: TRBJ2-7; D gene: -; CDR3 length: 12; clone size: -; CDR3 protein: CASSAAANEQYF; CDR3 DNA: TGTGCCAGCTCTGCCGCGGCTAACGAGCAGTACTTC
V gene: TRBV6-6; J gene: TRBJ2-7; D gene: -; CDR3 length: 15; clone size: -; CDR3 protein: CASSYGAGSSYEQYF; CDR3 DNA: TGTGCCAGCAGTTACGGAGCAGGGAGCTCCTACGAGCAGTACTTC
V gene: TRBV28; J gene: TRBJ2-7; D gene: TRBD1; CDR3 length: 13; clone size: -; CDR3 protein: CASSPAGGDEQYF; CDR3 DNA: TGTGCCAGCAGTCCCGCAGGGGGTGACGAGCAGTACTTC
V gene: TRBV6-6; J gene: TRBJ1-3; D gene: -; CDR3 length: 13; clone size: -; CDR3 protein: CASTALSGNTIYF; CDR3 DNA: TGTGCCAGCACCGCACTCTCTGGAAACACCATATATTTT
V gene: TRBV10-2; J gene: TRBJ2-7; D gene: TRBD2; CDR3 length: 14; clone size: once; CDR3 protein: CASGIAGGTYEQYF; CDR3 DNA: TGCGCCAGCGGAATAGCGGGAGGCACCTACGAGCAGTACTTC